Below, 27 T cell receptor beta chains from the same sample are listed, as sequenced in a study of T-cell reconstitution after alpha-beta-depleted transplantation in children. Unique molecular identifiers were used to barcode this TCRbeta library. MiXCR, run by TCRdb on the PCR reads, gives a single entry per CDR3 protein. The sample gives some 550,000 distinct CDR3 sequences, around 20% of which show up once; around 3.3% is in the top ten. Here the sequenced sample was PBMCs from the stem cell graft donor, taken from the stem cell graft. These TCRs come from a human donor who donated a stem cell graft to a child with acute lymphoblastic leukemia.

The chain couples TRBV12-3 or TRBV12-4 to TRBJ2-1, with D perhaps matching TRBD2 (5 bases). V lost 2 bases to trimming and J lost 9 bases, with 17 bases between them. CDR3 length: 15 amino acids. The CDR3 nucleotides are TGTGCCAGCAGTTTATTCGCGGAGGCGATCGCTGAGCAGTTCTTC. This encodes CASSLFAEAIAEQFF.

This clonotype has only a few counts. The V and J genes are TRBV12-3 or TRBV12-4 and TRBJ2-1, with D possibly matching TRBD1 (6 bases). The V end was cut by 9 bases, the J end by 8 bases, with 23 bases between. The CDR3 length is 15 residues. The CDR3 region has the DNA TGTGCCAGTAACAGGGATCCCTTTGGGGGCTATGAGCAGTTCTTC. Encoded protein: CASNRDPFGGYEQFF.

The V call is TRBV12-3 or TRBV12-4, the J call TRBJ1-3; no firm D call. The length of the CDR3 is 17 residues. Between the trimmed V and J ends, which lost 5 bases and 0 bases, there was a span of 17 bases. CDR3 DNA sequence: TGTGCCAGCAGTCTGAGGGTTCGAGACCTCTCTGGAAACACCATATATTTT. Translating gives CASSLRVRDLSGNTIYF.

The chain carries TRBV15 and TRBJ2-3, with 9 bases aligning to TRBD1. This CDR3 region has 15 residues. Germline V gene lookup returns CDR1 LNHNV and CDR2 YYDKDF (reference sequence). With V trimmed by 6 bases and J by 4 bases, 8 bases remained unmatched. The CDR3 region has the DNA TGTGCCACCAGAGCCGGACAGGGGACCGCAGATACGCAGTATTTT. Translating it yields CATRAGQGTADTQYF.

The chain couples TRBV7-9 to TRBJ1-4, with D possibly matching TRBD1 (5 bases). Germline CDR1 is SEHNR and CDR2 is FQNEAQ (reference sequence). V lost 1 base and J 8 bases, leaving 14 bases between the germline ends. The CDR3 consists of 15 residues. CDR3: CASSLGETGGEKLFF. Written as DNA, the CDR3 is TGTGCCAGCAGCTTAGGCGAAACTGGGGGAGAAAAACTGTTTTTT.

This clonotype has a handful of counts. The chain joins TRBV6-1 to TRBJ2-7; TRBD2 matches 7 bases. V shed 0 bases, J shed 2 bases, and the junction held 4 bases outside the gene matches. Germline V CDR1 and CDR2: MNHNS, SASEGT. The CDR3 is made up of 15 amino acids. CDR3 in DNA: TGTGCCAGCAGTGAAGCGGTTGCGGGAGCCTACGAGCAGTACTTC. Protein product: CASSEAVAGAYEQYF.

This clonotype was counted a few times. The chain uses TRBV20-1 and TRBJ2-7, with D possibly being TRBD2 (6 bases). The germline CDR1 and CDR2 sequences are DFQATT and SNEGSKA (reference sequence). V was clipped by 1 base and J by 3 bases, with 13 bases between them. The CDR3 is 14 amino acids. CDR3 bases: TGCAGTGCTAGAGTTACGGGAGTAAGCTACGAGCAGTACTTC. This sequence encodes CSARVTGVSYEQYF.

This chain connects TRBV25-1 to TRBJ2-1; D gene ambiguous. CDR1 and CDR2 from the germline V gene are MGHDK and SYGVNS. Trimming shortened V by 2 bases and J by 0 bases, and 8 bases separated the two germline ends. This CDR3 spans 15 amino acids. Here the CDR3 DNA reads TGTGCCAGCAGTGAAGTAACGAGCTCCTACAATGAGCAGTTCTTC. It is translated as CASSEVTSSYNEQFF.

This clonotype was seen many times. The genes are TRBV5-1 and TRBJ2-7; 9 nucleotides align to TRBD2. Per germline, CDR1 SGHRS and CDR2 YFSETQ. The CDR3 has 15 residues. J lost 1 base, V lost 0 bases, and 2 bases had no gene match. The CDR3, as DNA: TGCGCCAGCAGCTTGGGACTAGCGGTTTCCTACGAGCAGTACTTC. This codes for CASSLGLAVSYEQYF.

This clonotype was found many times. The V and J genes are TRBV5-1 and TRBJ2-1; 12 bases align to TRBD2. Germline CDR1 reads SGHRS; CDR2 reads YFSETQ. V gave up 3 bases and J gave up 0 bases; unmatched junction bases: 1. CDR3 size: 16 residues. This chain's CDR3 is CASSWGLAGSYNEQFF. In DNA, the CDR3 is TGCGCCAGCAGCTGGGGACTAGCGGGCTCCTACAATGAGCAGTTCTTC.

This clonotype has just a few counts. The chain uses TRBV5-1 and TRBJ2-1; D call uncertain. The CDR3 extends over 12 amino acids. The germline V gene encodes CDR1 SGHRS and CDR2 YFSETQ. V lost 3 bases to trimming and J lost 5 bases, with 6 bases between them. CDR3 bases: TGCGCCAGCAGCTCCCCAGACAATGAGCAGTTCTTC. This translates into CASSSPDNEQFF.

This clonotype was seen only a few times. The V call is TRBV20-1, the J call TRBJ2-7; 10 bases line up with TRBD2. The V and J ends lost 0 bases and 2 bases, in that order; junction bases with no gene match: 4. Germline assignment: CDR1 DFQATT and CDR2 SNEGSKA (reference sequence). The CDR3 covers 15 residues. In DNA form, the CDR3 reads TGCAGTGCTAGAGAACTAGCGGGGAACCCCTACGAGCAGTACTTC. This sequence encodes CSARELAGNPYEQYF.

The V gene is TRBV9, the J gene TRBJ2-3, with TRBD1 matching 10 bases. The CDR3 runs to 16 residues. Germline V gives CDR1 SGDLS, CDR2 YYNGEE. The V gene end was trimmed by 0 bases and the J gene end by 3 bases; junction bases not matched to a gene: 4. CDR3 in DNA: TGTGCCAGCAGCGTAGCTCCGGACAGGGGGACAGATACGCAGTATTTT. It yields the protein CASSVAPDRGTDTQYF. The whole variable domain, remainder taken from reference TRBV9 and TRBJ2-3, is DSGVTQTPKHLITATGQRVTLRCSPRSGDLSVYWYQQSLDQGLQFLIQYYNGEERAKGNILERFSAQQFPDLHSELNLSSLELGDSALYFCASSVAPDRGTDTQYFGPGTRLTVL.

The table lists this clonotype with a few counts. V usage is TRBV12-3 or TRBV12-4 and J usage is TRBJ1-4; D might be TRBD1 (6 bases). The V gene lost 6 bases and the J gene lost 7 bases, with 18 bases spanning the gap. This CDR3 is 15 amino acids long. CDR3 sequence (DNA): TGTGCCAGCAGCCTCGCCGGGGGCACCAGTGAAAAACTGTTTTTT. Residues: CASSLAGGTSEKLFF.

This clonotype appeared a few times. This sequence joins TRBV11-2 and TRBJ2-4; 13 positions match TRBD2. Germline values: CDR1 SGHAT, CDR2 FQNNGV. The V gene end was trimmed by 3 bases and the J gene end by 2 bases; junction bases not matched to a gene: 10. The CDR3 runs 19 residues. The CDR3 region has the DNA TGTGCCAGCAGCTTCCTAACTAGCGGGAGGGCCGGGTCCAAAAACATTCAGTACTTC. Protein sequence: CASSFLTSGRAGSKNIQYF.

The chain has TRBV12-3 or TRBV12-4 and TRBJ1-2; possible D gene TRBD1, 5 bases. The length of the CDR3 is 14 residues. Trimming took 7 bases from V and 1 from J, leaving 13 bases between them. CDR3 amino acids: CASTTGGFNYGYTF. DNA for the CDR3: TGTGCCAGCACCACCGGGGGGTTTAACTATGGCTACACCTTC.

DNA for the CDR3: TGCGCCAGCAGCCCAAATAGCGGGAGCTCCTACAATGAGCAGTTCTTC. It yields the protein CASSPNSGSSYNEQFF. This chain joins TRBV5-1 and TRBJ2-1, with TRBD2 matching over 9 bases. The CDR3 runs 16 residues. CDR1 SGHRS and CDR2 YFSETQ come from the germline V gene. Trimming at V came to 4 bases and at J to 0 bases, leaving 5 bases not matched to a gene.

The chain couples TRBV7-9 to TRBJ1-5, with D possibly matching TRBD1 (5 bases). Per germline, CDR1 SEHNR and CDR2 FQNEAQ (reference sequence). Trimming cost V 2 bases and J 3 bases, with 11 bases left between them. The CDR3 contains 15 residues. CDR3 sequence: CASSLLDSDNQPQHF. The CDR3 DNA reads TGTGCCAGCAGCTTATTAGACAGCGACAATCAGCCCCAGCATTTT. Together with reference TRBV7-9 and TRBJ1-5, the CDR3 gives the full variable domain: DTGVSQNPRHKITKRGQNVTFRCDPISEHNRLYWYRQTLGQGPEFLTYFQNEAQLEKSRLLSDRFSAERPKGSFSTLEIQRTEQGDSAMYLCASSLLDSDNQPQHFGDGTRLSIL.

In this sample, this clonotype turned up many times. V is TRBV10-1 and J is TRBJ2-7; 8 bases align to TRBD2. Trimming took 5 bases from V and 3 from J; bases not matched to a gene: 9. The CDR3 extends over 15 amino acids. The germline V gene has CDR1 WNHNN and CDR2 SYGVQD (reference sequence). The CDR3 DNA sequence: TGCGCCAGCAGTCCTAGCGGGCCCCCCGACTACGAGCAGTACTTC. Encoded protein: CASSPSGPPDYEQYF.

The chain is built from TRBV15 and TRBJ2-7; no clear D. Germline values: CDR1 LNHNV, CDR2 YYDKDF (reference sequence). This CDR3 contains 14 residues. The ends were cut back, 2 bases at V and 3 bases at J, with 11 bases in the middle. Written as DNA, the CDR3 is TGTGCCACCAGCAGAATTGGACCCAACTACGAGCAGTACTTC. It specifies CATSRIGPNYEQYF.

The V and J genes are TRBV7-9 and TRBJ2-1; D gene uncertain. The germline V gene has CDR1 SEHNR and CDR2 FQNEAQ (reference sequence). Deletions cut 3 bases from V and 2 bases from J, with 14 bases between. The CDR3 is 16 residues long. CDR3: CASSFVGHGTYNEQFF. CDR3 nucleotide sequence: TGTGCCAGCAGCTTCGTAGGCCATGGCACCTACAATGAGCAGTTCTTC.

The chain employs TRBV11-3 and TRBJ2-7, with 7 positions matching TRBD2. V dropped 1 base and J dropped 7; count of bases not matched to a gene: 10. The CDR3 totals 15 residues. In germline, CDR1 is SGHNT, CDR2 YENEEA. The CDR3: CASSLGGRAAGEQYF. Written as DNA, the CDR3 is TGTGCCAGCAGCTTAGGAGGGAGGGCCGCTGGAGAGCAGTACTTC.

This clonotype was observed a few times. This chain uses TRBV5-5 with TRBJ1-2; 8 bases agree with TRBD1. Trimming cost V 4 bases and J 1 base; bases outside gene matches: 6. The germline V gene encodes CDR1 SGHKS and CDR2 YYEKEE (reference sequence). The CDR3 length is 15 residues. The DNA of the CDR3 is TGTGCCAGCAGCCCGGACAGGGATATTAACTATGGCTACACCTTC. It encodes CASSPDRDINYGYTF.

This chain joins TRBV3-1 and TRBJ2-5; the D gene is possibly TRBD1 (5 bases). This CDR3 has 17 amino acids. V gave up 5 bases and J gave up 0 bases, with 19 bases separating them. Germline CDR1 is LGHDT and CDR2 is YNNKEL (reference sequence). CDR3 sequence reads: CASSFYFPTDYQETQYF. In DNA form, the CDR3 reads TGTGCCAGCAGCTTCTACTTCCCGACAGATTACCAAGAGACCCAGTACTTC.

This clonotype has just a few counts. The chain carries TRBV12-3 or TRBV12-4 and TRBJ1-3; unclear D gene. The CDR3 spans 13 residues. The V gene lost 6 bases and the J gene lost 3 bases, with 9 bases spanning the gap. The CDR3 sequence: CASRTLVGNTIYF. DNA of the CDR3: TGTGCCAGCAGGACCCTCGTTGGAAACACCATATATTTT.

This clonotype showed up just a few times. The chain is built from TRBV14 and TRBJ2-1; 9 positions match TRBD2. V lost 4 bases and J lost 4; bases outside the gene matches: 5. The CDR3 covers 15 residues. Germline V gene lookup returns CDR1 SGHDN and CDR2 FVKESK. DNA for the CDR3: TGTGCCAGCAGCCCTGGACTAGCGTTTTACAATGAGCAGTTCTTC. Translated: CASSPGLAFYNEQFF. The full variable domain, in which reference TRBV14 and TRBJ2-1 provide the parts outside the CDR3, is EAGVTQFPSHSVIEKGQTVTLRCDPISGHDNLYWYRRVMGKEIKFLLHFVKESKQDESGMPNNRFLAERTGGTYSTLKVQPAELEDSGVYFCASSPGLAFYNEQFFGPGTRLTVL.

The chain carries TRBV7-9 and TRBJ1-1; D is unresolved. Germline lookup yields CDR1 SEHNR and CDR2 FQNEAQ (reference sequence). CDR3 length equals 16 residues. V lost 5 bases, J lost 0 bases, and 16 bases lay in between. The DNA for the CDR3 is TGTGCCAGCAGCCTGATCCGGTGGAGTATGAACACTGAAGCTTTCTTT. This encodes CASSLIRWSMNTEAFF.